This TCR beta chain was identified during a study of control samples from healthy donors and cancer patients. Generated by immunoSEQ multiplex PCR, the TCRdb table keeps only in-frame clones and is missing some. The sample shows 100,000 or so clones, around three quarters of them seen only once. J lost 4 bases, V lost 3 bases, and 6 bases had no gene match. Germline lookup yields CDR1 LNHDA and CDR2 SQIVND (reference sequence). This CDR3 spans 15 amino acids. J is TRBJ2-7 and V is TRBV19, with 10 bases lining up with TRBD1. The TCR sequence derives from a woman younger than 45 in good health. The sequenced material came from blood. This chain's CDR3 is CASSMEGTGAYEQYF. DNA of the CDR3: TGTGCCAGTAGTATGGAGGGGACAGGGGCGTACGAGCAGTACTTC.